This record concerns one TCR beta chain sequence. Its matching antigen is unknown. The data stem from a study of cytomegalovirus exposure and HLA in healthy donors. General observations from the study: Some TCR beta chains (roughly 150 of them) were listed as cytomegalovirus-associated. Further analysis was carried out later, and it showed several of the most significant clusters appearing linked to common viral pathogens.

Both 60 Vbeta primers and 13 Jbeta primers went into the PCR. Per the study methods: In a later analysis, some 80 million unique TCR beta chains included roughly 11 million shared by two or more donors. Profiled with immunoSEQ multiplex PCR; TCRdb holds only in-frame clones, not every one. The D gene and trimming were derived from the DNA, and the V and J assignments and clone size from that table. The sample shows nearly 95,000 clones, approximately 79% of them seen only once. Nominally healthy donors were sampled, though unrecorded immune exposures were likely. The specimen was PBMCs. The TCR comes from a middle-aged woman in good health and CMV-seronegative.

The CDR3: CASSRGKGENYGYTF. The CDR3 coding sequence is TGTGCCAGCTCCCGTGGGAAAGGGGAAAACTATGGCTACACCTTC. This chain connects TRBV9 to TRBJ1-2, with TRBD1 as a possible D gene (5 bases). Trimming stripped 7 bases from V and 2 bases from J, with 18 bases between. The CDR3 loop spans 15 amino acids. The germline V gene encodes CDR1 SGDLS and CDR2 YYNGEE.